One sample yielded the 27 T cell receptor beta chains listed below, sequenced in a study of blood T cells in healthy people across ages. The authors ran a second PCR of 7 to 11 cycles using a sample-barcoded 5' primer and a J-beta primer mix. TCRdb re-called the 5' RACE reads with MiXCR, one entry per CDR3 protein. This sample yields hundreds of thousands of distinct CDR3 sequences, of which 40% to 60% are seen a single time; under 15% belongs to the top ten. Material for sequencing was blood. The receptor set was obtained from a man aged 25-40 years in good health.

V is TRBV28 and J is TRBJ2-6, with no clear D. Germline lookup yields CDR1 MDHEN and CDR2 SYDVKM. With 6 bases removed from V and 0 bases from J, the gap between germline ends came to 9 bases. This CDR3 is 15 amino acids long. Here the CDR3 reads CASSLPTSGANVLTF. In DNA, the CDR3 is TGTGCCAGCAGCCTCCCAACCTCTGGGGCCAACGTCCTGACTTTC.

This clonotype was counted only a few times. The CDR3 sequence: CASSEPGGDYEQYF. The CDR3 DNA sequence: TGTGCCAGCAGTGAACCGGGAGGGGACTACGAGCAGTACTTC. The chain couples TRBV25-1 to TRBJ2-7; the match to TRBD2 covers 8 bases. The V gene's germline CDR1 is MGHDK and CDR2 SYGVNS. After removal of 2 bases from V and 3 bases from J, the junction contained 3 bases not matched to a gene. There are 14 residues in the CDR3.

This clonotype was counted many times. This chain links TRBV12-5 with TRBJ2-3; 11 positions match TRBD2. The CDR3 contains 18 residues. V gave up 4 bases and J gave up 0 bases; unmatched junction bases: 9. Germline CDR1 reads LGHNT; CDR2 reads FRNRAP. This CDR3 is CASGSGTSGFPSTDTQYF. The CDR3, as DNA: TGTGCTAGTGGTTCCGGGACTAGCGGCTTCCCTAGCACAGATACGCAGTATTTT.

The CDR3 here is CASSLGQGAEEQYF. In nucleotides, the CDR3 is TGCGCCAGCAGCTTGGGACAGGGGGCTGAGGAGCAGTACTTC. The V gene is TRBV5-1, the J gene TRBJ2-7, with 10 bases fitting TRBD1. CDR3 length: 14 residues. Trimming at V came to 0 bases and at J to 7 bases, leaving 4 bases not matched to a gene. CDR1 and CDR2 from the germline V gene are SGHRS and YFSETQ.

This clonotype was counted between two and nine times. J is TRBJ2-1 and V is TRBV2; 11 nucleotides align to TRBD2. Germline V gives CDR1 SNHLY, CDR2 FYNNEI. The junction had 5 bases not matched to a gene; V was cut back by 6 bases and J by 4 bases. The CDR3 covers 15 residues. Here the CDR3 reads CASRETSGEYNEQFF. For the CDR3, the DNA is TGTGCCAGCAGGGAGACTAGCGGGGAGTACAATGAGCAGTTCTTC.

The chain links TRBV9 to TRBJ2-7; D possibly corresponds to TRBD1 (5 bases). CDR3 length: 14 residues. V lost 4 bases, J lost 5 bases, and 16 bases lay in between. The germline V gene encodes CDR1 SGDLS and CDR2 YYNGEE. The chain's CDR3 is CASSSKWAGHEQYF. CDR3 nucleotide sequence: TGTGCCAGCAGCTCCAAATGGGCAGGGCACGAGCAGTACTTC.

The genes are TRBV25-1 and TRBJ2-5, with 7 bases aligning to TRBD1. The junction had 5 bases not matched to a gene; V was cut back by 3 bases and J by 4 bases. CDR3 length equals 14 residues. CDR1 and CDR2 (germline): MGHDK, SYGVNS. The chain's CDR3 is CASSDQGQRETQYF. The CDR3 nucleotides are TGTGCCAGCAGTGACCAGGGACAGCGAGAGACCCAGTACTTC. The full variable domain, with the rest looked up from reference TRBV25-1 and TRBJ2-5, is EADIYQTPRYLVIGTGKKITLECSQTMGHDKMYWYQQDPGMELHLIHYSYGVNSTEKGDLSSESTVSRIRTEHFPLTLESARPSHTSQYLCASSDQGQRETQYFGPGTRLLVL.

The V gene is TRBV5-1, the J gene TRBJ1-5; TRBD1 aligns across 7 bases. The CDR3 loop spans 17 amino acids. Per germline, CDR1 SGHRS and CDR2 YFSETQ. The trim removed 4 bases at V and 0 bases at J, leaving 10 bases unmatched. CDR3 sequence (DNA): TGCGCCAGCAGCCCCAGGGGCAGGGGGAATAGCAATCAGCCCCAGCATTTT. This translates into CASSPRGRGNSNQPQHF.

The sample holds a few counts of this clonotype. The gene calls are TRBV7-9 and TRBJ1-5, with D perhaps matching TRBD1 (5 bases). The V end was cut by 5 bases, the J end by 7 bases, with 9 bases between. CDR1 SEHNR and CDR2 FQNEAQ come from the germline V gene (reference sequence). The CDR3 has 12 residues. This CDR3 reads CASSPGVQPQHF. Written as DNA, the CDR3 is TGTGCCAGCAGCCCGGGGGTCCAGCCCCAGCATTTT. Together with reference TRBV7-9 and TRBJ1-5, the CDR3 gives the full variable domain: DTGVSQNPRHKITKRGQNVTFRCDPISEHNRLYWYRQTLGQGPEFLTYFQNEAQLEKSRLLSDRFSAERPKGSFSTLEIQRTEQGDSAMYLCASSPGVQPQHFGDGTRLSIL.

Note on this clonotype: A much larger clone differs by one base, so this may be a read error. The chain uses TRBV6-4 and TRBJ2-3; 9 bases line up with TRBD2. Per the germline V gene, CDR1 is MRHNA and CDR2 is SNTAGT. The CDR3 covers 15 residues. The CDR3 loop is CVSSDSSGGPDTQYF. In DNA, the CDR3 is TGTGTCAGCAGTGACTCGAGCGGGGGGCCCGATACGCAGTATTTT.

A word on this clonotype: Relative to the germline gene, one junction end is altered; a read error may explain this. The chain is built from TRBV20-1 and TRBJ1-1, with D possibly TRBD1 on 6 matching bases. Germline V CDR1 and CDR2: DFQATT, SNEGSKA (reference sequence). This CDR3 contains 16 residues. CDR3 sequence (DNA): TGCAGTGCTAGAGATGAAGGGACATCCATGAACACTGAAGTTTTCTTT. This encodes CSARDEGTSMNTEVFF.

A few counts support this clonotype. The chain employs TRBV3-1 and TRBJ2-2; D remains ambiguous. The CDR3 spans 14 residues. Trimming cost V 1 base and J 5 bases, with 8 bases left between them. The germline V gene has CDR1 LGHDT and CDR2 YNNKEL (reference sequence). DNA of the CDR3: TGTGCCAGCAGCCAAGGGCGGTTGACCGGGGAGCTGTTTTTT. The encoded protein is CASSQGRLTGELFF.

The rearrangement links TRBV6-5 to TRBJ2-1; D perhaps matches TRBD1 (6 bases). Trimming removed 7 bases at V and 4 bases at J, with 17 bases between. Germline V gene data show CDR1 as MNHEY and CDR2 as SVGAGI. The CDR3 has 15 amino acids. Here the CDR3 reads CASIPRVGGYNEQFF. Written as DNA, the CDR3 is TGTGCCAGCATACCCCGCGTAGGGGGTTACAATGAGCAGTTCTTC.

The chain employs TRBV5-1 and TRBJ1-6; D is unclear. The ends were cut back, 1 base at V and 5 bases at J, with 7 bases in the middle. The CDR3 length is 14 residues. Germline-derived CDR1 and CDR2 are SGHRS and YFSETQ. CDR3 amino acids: CASSLRQNNSPLHF. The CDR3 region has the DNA TGCGCCAGCAGCTTGAGGCAGAATAATTCACCCCTCCACTTT.

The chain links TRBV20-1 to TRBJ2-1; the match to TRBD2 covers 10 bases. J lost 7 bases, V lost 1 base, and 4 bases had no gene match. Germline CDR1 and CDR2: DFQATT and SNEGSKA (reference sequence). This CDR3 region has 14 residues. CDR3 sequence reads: CSARASGGANEQFF. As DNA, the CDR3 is TGCAGTGCTAGAGCCAGCGGGGGGGCGAATGAGCAGTTCTTC.

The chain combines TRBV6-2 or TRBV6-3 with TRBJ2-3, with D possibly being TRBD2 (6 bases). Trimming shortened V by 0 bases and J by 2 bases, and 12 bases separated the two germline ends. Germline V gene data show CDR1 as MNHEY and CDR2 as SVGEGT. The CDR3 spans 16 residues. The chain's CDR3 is CASSYSGGLVTDTQYF. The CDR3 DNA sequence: TGTGCCAGCAGTTACTCCGGGGGATTGGTCACAGATACGCAGTATTTT.

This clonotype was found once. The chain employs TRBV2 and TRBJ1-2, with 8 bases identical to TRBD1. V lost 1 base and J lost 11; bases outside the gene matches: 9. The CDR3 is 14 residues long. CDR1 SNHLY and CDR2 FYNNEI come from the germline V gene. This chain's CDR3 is CASSEGGQGARYTF. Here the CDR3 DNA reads TGTGCCAGCAGTGAAGGGGGGCAGGGGGCTCGATACACCTTC.

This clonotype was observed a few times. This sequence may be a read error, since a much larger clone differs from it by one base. This CDR3 reads CASSPGQQNTEAFF. The DNA for the CDR3 is TGTGCCAGCAGTCCGGGACAGCAGAACACTGAAGCTTTCTTT. The J gene is TRBJ1-1, the V gene TRBV6-1; 7 bases map to TRBD1. This CDR3 contains 14 residues. Trimming at V came to 5 bases and at J to 1 base, leaving 4 bases not matched to a gene. The germline CDR1 and CDR2 sequences are MNHNS and SASEGT.

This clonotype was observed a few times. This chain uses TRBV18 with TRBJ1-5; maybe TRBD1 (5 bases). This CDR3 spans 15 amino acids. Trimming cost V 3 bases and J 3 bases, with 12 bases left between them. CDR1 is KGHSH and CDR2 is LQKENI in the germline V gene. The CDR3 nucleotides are TGTGCCAGCTCACCTGGGCAGGGTAACAATCAGCCCCAGCATTTT. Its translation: CASSPGQGNNQPQHF.

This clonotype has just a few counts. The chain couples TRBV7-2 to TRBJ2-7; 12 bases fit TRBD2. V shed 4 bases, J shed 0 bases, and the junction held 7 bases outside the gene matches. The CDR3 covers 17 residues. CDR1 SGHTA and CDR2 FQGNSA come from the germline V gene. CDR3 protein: CASSSLAGGSSSYEQYF. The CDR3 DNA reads TGTGCCAGCAGCTCACTAGCGGGGGGTTCGAGCTCCTACGAGCAGTACTTC.

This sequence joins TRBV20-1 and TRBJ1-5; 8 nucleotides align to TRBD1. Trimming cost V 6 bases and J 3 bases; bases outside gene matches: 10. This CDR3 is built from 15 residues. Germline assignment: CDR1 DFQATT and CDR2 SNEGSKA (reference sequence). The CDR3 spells CSARNRGDFNQPQHF. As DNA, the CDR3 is TGCAGTGCCAGGAACAGGGGGGACTTCAATCAGCCCCAGCATTTT.

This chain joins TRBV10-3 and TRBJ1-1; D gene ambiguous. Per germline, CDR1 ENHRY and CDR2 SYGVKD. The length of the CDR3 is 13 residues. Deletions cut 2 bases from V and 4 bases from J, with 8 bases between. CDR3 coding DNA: TGTGCCATCAGTGAGAACTGCCCCACTGAAGCTTTCTTT. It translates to CAISENCPTEAFF.

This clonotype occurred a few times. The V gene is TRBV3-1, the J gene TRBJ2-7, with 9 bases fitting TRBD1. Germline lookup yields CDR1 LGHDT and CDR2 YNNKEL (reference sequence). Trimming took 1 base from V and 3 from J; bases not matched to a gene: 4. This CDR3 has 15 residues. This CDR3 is CASSQGPGQGYEQYF. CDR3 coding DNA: TGTGCCAGCAGCCAAGGCCCGGGACAGGGCTACGAGCAGTACTTC.

The CDR3 DNA sequence: TGTGCCAGCAGTGACAGGACAGGGAAAAGCGAGCAGTACTTC. Protein product: CASSDRTGKSEQYF. V and J are TRBV4-2 and TRBJ2-4; the match to TRBD1 covers 8 bases. The DNA end is more similar to TRBJ2-7, so the J call may be wrong. The CDR3 runs 14 residues. CDR1 and CDR2 from the germline V gene are LGHNA and YNFKEQ.

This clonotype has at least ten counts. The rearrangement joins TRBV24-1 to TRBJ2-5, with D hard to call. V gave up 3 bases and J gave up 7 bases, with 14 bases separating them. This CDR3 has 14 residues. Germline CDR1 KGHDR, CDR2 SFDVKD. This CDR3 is CATSDAVYEGTQYF. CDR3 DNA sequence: TGTGCCACCAGTGATGCCGTTTATGAAGGGACCCAGTACTTC.

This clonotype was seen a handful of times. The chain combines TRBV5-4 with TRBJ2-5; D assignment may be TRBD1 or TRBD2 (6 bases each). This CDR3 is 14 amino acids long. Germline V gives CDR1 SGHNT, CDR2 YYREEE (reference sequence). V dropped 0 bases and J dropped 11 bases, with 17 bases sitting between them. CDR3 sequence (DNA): TGTGCCAGCAGCTTGGGACTAGGGGGAAGTGAGCAGTACTTC. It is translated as CASSLGLGGSEQYF.

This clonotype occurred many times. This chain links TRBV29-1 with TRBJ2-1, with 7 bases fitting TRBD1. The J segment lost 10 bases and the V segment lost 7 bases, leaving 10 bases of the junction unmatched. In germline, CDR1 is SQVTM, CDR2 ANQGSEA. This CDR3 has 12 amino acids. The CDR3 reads CSDGTAGREQFF. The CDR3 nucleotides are TGCAGCGATGGGACAGCCGGTAGGGAGCAGTTCTTC.